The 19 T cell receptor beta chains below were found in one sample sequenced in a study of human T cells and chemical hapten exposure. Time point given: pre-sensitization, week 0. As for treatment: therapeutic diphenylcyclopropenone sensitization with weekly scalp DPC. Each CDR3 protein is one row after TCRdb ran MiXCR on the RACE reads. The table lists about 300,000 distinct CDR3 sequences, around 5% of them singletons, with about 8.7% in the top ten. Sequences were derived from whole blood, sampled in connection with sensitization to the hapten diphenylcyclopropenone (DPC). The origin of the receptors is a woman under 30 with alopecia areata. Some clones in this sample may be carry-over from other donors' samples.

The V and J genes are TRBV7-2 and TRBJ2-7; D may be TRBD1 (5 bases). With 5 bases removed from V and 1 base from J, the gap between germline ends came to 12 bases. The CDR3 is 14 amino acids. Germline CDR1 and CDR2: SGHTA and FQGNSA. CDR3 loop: CASSLGHISYEQYF. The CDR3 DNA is TGTGCCAGCAGCCTGGGGCACATATCCTACGAGCAGTACTTC.

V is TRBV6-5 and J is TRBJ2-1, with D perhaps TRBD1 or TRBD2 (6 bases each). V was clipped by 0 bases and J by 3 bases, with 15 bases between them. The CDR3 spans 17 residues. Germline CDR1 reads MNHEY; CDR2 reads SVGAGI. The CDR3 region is CASSYSRGAEHYNEQFF. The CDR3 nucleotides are TGTGCCAGCAGTTACTCGAGGGGGGCCGAACACTACAATGAGCAGTTCTTC.

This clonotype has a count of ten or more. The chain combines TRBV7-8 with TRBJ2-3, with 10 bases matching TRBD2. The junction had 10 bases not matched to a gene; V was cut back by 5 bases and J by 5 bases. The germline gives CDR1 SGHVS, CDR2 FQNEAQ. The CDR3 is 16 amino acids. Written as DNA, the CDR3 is TGTGCCAGCAGCCTGCTGAGCGGGGGGGTAGGAGATACGCAGTATTTT. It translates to CASSLLSGGVGDTQYF.

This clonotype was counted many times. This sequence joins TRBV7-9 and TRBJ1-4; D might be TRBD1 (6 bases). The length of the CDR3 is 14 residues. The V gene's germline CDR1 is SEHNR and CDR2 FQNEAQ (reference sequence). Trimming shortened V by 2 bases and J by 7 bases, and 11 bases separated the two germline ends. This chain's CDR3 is CASSLFGGGEKLFF. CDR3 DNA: TGTGCCAGCAGCTTATTTGGAGGGGGTGAAAAACTGTTTTTT.

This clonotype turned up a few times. This CDR3 reads CASSLWGGTSTDTQYF. The CDR3 DNA reads as TGTGCCAGCAGCCTTTGGGGGGGCACTAGCACAGATACGCAGTATTTT. This sequence joins TRBV9 and TRBJ2-3, with D possibly TRBD2 on 7 matching bases. The CDR3 is made up of 16 amino acids. Germline values: CDR1 SGDLS, CDR2 YYNGEE. With 4 bases removed from V and 0 bases from J, the gap between germline ends came to 15 bases.

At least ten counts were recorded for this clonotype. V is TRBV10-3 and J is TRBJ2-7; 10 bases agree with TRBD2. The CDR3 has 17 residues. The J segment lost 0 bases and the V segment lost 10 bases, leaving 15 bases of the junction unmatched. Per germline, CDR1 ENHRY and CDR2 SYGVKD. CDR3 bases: TGTGCCACGGGCGGGGCTAGCGGGGGTGACTACTCCTACGAGCAGTACTTC. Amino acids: CATGGASGGDYSYEQYF.

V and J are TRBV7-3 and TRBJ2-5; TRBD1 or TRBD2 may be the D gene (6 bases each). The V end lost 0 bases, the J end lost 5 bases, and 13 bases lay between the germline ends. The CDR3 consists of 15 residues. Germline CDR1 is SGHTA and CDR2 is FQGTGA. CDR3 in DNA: TGTGCCAGCAGCTTAACGGGGGGCCCGGGGGAGACCCAGTACTTC. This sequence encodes CASSLTGGPGETQYF.

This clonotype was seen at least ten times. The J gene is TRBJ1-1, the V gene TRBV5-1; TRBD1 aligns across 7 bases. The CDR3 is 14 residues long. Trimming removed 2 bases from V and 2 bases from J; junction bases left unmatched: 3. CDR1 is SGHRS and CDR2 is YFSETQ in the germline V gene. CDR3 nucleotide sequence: TGCGCCAGCAGCTTTCAGGGGGATAACACTGAAGCTTTCTTT. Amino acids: CASSFQGDNTEAFF.

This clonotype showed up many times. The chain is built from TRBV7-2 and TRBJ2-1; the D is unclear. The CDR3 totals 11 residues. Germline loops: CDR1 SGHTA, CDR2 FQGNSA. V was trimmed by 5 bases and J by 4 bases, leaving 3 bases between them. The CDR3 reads CASSIYNEQFF. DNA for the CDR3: TGTGCCAGCAGCATATACAATGAGCAGTTCTTC.

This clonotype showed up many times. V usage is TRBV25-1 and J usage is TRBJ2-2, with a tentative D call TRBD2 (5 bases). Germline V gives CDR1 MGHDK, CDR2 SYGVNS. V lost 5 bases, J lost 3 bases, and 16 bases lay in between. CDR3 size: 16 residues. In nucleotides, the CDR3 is TGTGCCAGCAGTAGAACTACCGCCGGGGACACCGGGGAGCTGTTTTTT. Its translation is CASSRTTAGDTGELFF.

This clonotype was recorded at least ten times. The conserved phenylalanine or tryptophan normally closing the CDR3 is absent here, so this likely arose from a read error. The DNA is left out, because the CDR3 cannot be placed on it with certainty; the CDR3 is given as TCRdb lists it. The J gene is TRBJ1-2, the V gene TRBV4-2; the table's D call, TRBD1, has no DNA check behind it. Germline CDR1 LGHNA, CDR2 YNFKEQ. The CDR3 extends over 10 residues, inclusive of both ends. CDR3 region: CASSQSQVPG.

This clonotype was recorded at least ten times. CDR3 residues: CASSLSPADTQYF. CDR3 coding DNA: TGTGCCAGCAGTTTATCCCCAGCGGATACGCAGTATTTT. This rearrangement joins TRBV27 to TRBJ2-3, with D unclear. There are 13 residues in the CDR3. The germline V gene has CDR1 MNHEY and CDR2 SMNVEV (reference sequence). V was clipped by 0 bases and J by 6 bases, with 7 bases between them.

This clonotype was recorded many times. The CDR3 region has the DNA TGTGCCAGCAGCTCCCGAACAGGGAGGGCAGTACCCACTGAAGCTTTCTTT. It yields the protein CASSSRTGRAVPTEAFF. The chain is built from TRBV6-2 or TRBV6-3 and TRBJ1-1; D possibly corresponds to TRBD1 (6 bases). In germline, CDR1 is MNHEY, CDR2 SVGEGT. Trimming removed 6 bases from V and 4 bases from J, with 24 bases in between. The CDR3 spans 17 residues.

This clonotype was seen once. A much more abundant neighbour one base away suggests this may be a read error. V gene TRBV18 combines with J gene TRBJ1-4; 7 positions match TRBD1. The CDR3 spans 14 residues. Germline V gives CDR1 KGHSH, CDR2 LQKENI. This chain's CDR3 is CASSPQGADENLFF. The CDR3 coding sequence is TGTGCCAGCTCACCACAGGGGGCAGATGAAAATCTGTTTTTT.

For the CDR3, the DNA is TGTGCCAGCAGTGAAATTAGGGTACGCAGTTCACCCCTCCACTTT. Its translation: CASSEIRVRSSPLHF. The chain has TRBV6-1 and TRBJ1-6; D is uncertain. Germline V lookup: CDR1 MNHNS, CDR2 SASEGT. This CDR3 spans 15 amino acids. V lost 2 bases and J 9 bases, leaving 14 bases between the germline ends.

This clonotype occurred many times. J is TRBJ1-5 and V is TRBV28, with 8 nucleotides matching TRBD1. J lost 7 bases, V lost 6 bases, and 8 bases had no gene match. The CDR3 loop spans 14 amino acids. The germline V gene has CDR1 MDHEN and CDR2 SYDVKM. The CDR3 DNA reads TGTGCCAGCAGGTACCGGACAGGGTGGCAGCCCCAGCATTTT. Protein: CASRYRTGWQPQHF.

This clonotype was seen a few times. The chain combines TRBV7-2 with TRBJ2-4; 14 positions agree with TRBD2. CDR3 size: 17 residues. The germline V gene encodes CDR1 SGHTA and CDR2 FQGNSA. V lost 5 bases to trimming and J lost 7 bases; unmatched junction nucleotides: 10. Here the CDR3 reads CASSQGGTSGGGNIQYF. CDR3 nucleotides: TGTGCCAGCAGCCAGGGCGGGACTAGCGGGGGAGGGAACATTCAGTACTTC.

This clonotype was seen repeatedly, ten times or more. The CDR3 protein is CASSYRGAGAFYGYTF. DNA for the CDR3: TGTGCCAGCAGTTACAGGGGCGCAGGGGCCTTCTATGGCTACACCTTC. This rearrangement joins TRBV6-5 to TRBJ1-2; a weak D match, TRBD1 (6 bases). V was pared by 2 bases and J by 4 bases, with 17 bases between. The CDR3 loop spans 16 amino acids. Germline V CDR1 and CDR2: MNHEY, SVGAGI.

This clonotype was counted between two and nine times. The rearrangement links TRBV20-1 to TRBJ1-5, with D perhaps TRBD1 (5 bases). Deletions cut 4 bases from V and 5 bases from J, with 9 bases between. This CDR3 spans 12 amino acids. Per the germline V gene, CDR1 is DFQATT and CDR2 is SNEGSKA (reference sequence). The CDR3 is CSATQGDQPQHF. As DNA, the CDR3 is TGCAGTGCTACCCAAGGGGATCAGCCCCAGCATTTT.